This TCR beta chain appears in the sequencing data of a study of tumor-infiltrating lymphocytes in primary liver carcinoma. Overall study: Tissue type made little difference to sample yields of roughly 3.5 to 7.5 million productive TCRbeta reads. General study findings and limits: Bulk samples went unsorted, so CD4+ and CD8+ repertoires were not compared. Tumor-adjacent and tumor-blood pairs shared less of their repertoires than tumor region pairs shared.

Unsorted whole blood yielded the blood RNA, and germline DNA was also extracted. The CDR3 length is 16 residues. Germline loops: CDR1 SEHNR, CDR2 FQNEAQ (reference sequence). With 1 base removed from V and 5 bases from J, the gap between germline ends came to 17 bases. Total RNA (around 500 ng) served as template for TCR beta cDNA synthesis primed by a constant-region primer. Libraries covering TCR beta were generated through three nested multiplex PCR rounds (using a slightly modified ARM-PCR). The first two PCR rounds used TRBV1-TRBV30 primers with a Cbeta primer, 10 cycles each. MiXCR, applied by TCRdb to the multiplex PCR reads, yields one record per CDR3 protein. Of approximately 310,000 distinct CDR3 sequences listed, 55% to 65% were seen once; the top ten hold approximately 9.4%. A note on this clonotype: Its antigen is as yet unknown.

The sequence was obtained from a man in his forties or fifties with primary liver carcinoma and hepatitis B virus infection. Sequenced sample: peripheral blood. This chain uses TRBV7-9 with TRBJ2-5; D may be TRBD2 (6 bases). CDR3 DNA: TGTGCCAGCAGCTTAGGAGATCGGGGGAGTCGGGAGACCCAGTACTTC. Its translation: CASSLGDRGSRETQYF.